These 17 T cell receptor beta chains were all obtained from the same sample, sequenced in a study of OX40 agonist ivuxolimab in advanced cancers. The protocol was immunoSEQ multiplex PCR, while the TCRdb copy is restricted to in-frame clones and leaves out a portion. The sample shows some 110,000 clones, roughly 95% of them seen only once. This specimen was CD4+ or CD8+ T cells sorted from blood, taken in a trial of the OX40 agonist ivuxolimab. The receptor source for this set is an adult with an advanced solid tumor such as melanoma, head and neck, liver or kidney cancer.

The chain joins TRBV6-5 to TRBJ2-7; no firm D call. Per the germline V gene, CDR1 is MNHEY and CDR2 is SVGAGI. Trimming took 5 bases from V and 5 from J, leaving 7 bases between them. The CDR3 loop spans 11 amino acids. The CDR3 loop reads CASSRLDEQYF. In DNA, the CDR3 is TGTGCCAGCAGTCGCCTGGACGAGCAGTACTTC.

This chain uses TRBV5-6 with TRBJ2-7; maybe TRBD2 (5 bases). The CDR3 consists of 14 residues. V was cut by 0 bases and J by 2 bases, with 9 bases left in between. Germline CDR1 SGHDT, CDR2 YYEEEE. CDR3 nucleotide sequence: TGTGCCAGCAGCTTGGCCGGAGGAACCTACGAGCAGTACTTC. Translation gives CASSLAGGTYEQYF. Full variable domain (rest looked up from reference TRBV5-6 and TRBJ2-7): DAGVTQSPTHLIKTRGQQVTLRCSPKSGHDTVSWYQQALGQGPQFIFQYYEEEERQRGNFPDRFSGHQFPNYSSELNVNALLLGDSALYLCASSLAGGTYEQYFGPGTRLTVT.

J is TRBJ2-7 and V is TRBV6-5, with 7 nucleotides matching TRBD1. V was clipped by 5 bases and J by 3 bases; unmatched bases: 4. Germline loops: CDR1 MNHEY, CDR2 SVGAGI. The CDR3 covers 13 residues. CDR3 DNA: TGTGCCAGCAGTCGTGACAGGGACTACGAGCAGTACTTC. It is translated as CASSRDRDYEQYF.

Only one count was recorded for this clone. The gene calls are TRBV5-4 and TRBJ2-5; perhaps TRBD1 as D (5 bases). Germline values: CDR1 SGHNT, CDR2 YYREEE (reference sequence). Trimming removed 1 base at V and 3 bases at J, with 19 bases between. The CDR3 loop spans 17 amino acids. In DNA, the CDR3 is TGTGCCAGCAGCTTGAATTACAGGCATCGCAACGAAGAGACCCAGTACTTC. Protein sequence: CASSLNYRHRNEETQYF.

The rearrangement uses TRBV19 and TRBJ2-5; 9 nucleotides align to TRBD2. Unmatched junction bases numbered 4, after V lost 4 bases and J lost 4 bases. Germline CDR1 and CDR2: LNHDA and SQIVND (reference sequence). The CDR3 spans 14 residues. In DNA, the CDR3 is TGTGCCAGTAGTAGCGGGGGGGCTGGAGAGACCCAGTACTTC. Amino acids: CASSSGGAGETQYF.

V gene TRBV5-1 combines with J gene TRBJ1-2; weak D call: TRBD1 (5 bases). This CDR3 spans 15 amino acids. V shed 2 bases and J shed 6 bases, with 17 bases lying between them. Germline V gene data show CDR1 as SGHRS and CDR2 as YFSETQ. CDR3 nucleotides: TGCGCCAGCAGCTTCGGGACGCCTGAAAGGGATGGCTACACCTTC. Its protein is CASSFGTPERDGYTF.

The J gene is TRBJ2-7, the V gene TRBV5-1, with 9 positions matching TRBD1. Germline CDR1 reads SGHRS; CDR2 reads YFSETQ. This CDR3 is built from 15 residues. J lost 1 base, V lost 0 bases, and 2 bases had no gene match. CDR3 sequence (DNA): TGCGCCAGCAGCTTGGGTGGACAGGGGTCCTACGAGCAGTACTTC. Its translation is CASSLGGQGSYEQYF. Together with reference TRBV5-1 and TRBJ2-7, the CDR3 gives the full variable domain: KAGVTQTPRYLIKTRGQQVTLSCSPISGHRSVSWYQQTPGQGLQFLFEYFSETQRNKGNFPGRFSGRQFSNSRSEMNVSTLELGDSALYLCASSLGGQGSYEQYFGPGTRLTVT.

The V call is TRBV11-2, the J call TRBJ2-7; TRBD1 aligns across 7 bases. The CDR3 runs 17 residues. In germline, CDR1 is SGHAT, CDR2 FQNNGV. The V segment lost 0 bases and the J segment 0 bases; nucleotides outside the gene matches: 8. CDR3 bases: TGTGCCAGCAGCTTAGACTCGGGACAGCACGGCTCCTACGAGCAGTACTTC. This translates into CASSLDSGQHGSYEQYF.

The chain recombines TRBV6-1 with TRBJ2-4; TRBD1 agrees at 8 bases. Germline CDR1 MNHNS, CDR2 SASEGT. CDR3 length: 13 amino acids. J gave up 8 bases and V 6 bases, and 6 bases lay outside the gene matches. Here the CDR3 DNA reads TGTGCCAGCAGATCCCAGGGGGCGGACATTCAGTACTTC. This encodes CASRSQGADIQYF.

In DNA form, the CDR3 reads TGTGCCAGTGCTACCGACAGGGCCTTCTATGGCTACACCTTC. It codes for CASATDRAFYGYTF. J is TRBJ1-2 and V is TRBV19; 7 positions match TRBD1. CDR3 length equals 14 residues. Germline loops: CDR1 LNHDA, CDR2 SQIVND (reference sequence). J was trimmed by 4 bases and V by 8 bases; bases with no gene match: 10.

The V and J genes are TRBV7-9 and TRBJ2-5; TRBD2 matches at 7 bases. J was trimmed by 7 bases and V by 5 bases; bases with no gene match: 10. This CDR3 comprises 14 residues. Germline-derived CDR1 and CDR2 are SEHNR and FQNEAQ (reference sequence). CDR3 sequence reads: CASSRPTSDATQYF. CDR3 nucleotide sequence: TGTGCCAGCAGCCGTCCAACTAGCGATGCGACCCAGTACTTC.

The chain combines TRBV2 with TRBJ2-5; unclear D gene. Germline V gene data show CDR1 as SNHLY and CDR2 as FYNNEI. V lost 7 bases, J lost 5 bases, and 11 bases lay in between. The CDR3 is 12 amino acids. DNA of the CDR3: TGTGCCAGCACCCAGCTTTGGGAGACCCAGTACTTC. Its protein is CASTQLWETQYF.

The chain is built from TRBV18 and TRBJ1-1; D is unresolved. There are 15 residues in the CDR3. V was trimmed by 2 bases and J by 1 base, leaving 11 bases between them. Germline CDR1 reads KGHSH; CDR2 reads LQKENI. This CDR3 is CASSPELRKNTEAFF. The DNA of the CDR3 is TGTGCCAGCTCACCAGAACTCAGGAAGAACACTGAAGCTTTCTTT.

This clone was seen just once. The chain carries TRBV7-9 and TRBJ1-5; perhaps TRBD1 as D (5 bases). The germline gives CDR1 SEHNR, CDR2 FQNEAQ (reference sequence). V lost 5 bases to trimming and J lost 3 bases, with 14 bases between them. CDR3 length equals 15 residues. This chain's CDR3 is CASSQVQANNQPQHF. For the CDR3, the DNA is TGTGCCAGCAGCCAAGTACAGGCAAACAATCAGCCCCAGCATTTT.

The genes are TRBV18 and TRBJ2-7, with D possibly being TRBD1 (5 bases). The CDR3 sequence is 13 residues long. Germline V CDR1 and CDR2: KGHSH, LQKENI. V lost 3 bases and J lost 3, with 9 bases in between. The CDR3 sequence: CASSPGQLYEQYF. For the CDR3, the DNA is TGTGCCAGCTCACCGGGGCAGCTCTACGAGCAGTACTTC. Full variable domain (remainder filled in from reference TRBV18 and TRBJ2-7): NAGVMQNPRHLVRRRGQEARLRCSPMKGHSHVYWYRQLPEEGLKFMVYLQKENIIDESGMPKERFSAEFPKEGPSILRIQQVVRGDSAAYFCASSPGQLYEQYFGPGTRLTVT.

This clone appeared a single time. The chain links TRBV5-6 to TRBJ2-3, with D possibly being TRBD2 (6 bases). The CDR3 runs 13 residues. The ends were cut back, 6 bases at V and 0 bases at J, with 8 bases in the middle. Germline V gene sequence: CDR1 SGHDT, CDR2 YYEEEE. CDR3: CASKRGSTDTQYF. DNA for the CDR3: TGTGCCAGCAAACGGGGGAGCACAGATACGCAGTATTTT.

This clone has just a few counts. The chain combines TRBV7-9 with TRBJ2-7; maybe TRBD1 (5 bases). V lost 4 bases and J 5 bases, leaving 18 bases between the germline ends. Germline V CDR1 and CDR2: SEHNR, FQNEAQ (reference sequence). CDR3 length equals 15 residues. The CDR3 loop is CASSSRTTGHHEQYF. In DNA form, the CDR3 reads TGTGCCAGCAGCTCCCGCACCACAGGTCACCACGAGCAGTACTTC.